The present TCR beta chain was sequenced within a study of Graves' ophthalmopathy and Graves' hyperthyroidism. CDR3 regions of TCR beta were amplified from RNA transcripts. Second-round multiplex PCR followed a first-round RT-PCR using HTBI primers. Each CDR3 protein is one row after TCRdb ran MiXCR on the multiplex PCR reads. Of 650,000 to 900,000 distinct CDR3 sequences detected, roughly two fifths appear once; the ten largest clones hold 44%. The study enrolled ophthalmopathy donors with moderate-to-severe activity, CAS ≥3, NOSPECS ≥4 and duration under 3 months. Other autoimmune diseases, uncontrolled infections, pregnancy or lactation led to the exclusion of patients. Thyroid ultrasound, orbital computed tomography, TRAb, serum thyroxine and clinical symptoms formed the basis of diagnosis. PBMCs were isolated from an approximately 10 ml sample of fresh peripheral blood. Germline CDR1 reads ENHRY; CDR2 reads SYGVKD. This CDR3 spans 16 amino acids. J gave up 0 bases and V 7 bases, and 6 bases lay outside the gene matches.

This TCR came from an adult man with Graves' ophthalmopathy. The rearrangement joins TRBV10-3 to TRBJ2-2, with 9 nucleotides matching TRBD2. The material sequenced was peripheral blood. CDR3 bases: TGTGCCATCACGGAAACTAGCGGGTCGAACACCGGGGAGCTGTTTTTT. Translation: CAITETSGSNTGELFF.